The 3 T cell receptor beta chains listed next were all sequenced from one sample in a study of blood T cell repertoires in COVID-19. Clones were sequenced by immunoSEQ multiplex PCR, and TCRdb holds only the in-frame ones, with some missing. The sample includes about 260,000 clones, 85% to 90% seen only once; the top ten take 3% to 4.5%. The source material was peripheral blood. All receptors derive from a woman aged 40 to 50 with acute or convalescent COVID-19.

This clone is a singleton in its sample. V and J are TRBV6-2 or TRBV6-3 and TRBJ2-5; D possibly corresponds to TRBD1 (5 bases). Trimming left V 6 bases short and J 0 bases short, with 17 bases between. Germline V gene sequence: CDR1 MNHEY, CDR2 SVGEGT. The CDR3 spans 16 residues. The CDR3, as DNA: TGTGCCAGCAGCCCCCGGCAGGGTCGGTACCAAGAGACCCAGTACTTC. This gives the protein CASSPRQGRYQETQYF.

J is TRBJ2-3 and V is TRBV11-3; a possible D gene is TRBD2 (6 bases). This CDR3 has 11 residues. Germline lookup yields CDR1 SGHNT and CDR2 YENEEA. Trimming shortened V by 4 bases and J by 11 bases, and 10 bases separated the two germline ends. The CDR3 coding sequence is TGTGCCAGCAGCTCGGGGGTAAGGCAGTATTTT. Translating it yields CASSSGVRQYF.

This clone was detected only a few times. The chain combines TRBV7-9 with TRBJ1-6; 8 positions match TRBD1. Trimming took 5 bases from V and 7 from J; bases not matched to a gene: 4. Germline CDR1 reads SEHNR; CDR2 reads FQNEAQ (reference sequence). The CDR3 has 14 residues. The CDR3 bases are TGTGCCAGCAGCCGGACAGGGACGAATTCACCCCTCCACTTT. Its translation is CASSRTGTNSPLHF.